This T cell receptor (beta chain) was sequenced during a study of cytomegalovirus exposure and HLA in healthy donors. Findings and caveats of the study: According to the study, 160 or so TCR beta chains were cytomegalovirus-associated.

Points on this clone: Its antigen is unknown.

The donors formed part of the roughly 120-subject validation cohort, distinct from the approximately 670-subject first cohort. Assay: immunoSEQ multiplex PCR; the TCRdb copy retains only in-frame clones and omits some. The sample has over 75,000 clones, roughly 93% seen once; the top ten hold roughly 1.9%. Germline assignment: CDR1 MNHEY and CDR2 SVGAGI. The CDR3 has 15 amino acids. The trim removed 2 bases at V and 7 bases at J, leaving 6 bases unmatched. This clonotype was obtained from a man aged 25-45 years in good health and CMV-seronegative. The sample taken for sequencing was PBMCs. The V gene is TRBV6-5, the J gene TRBJ1-4, with 8 bases aligning to TRBD1. As DNA, the CDR3 is TGTGCCAGCAGTTACCGGACAGGGAGACCTGAAAAACTGTTTTTT. Encoded protein: CASSYRTGRPEKLFF.